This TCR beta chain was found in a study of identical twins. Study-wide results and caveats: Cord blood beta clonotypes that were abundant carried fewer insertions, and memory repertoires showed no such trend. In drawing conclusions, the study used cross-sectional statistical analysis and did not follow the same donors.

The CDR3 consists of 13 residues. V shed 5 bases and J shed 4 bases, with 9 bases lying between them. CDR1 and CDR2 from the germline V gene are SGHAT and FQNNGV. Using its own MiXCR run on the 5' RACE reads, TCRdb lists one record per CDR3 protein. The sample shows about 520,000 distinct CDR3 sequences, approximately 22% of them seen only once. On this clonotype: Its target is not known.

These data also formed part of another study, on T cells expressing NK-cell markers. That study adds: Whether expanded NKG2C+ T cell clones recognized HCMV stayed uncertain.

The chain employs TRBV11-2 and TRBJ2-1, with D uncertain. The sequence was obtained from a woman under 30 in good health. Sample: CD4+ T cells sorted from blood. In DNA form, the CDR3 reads TGTGCCAGCAGCGCTACGGTTTACAATGAGCAGTTCTTC. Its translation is CASSATVYNEQFF.